This T cell receptor beta chain was identified during a study of blood T cell repertoires in COVID-19. Study overall: Donors in the United States, Italy and Spain gave samples during acute or convalescent COVID-19.

Profiling relied on immunoSEQ multiplex PCR, and the TCRdb table lists in-frame clones only, not all of them. The sample yields around 110,000 clones, around four fifths seen once. CDR3 length: 12 residues. V gave up 8 bases and J gave up 2 bases, with 9 bases separating them. Germline CDR1 reads MNHNY; CDR2 reads SVGAGI (reference sequence). Sequencing was done on a sample of peripheral blood. The sequence derives from a man aged 30 to 45 with acute or convalescent COVID-19. V is TRBV6-6 and J is TRBJ1-2; no reliable D call. CDR3 sequence: CASESENYGYTF. CDR3 sequence (DNA): TGTGCCAGCGAATCTGAGAACTATGGCTACACCTTC.